The rows below give T cell receptor beta chains drawn from one sample of a study of T cell repertoires in cytomegalovirus infection. No antigen is known for these receptors. TCRdb re-derived calls from the reads in MiXCR, one entry per CDR3 protein. The sample lists about 830,000 distinct CDR3 sequences, about 31% occurring once. This specimen consisted of cultured CD8+ T cells from PBMCs, obtained from culture after CMV antigen stimulation. The receptors here all came from a human donor in good health (CMV status not recorded). Some clones in this sample may be carry-over from other donors' samples. The CDR3 runs from the conserved cysteine through the conserved F or W. A D gene is named only where the DNA matches it firmly. Clone size is stated in some rows and not others, as once, few, many or a class when expanded.

-,-,TRBV28,TRBJ1-6,TGTGCCAGCAGTAATAACGGGGGTTCCTATAATTCACCCCTCCACTTT,CASSNNGGSYNSPLHF
many,-,TRBV7-8,TRBJ2-5,TGTGCCAGCAGACATACTGGGGGACAAGAGACCCAGTACTTC,CASRHTGGQETQYF
-,-,TRBV27,TRBJ2-3,TGTGCCAGCAGTTATCAGGGACCTCTCCCAGATACGCAGTATTTT,CASSYQGPLPDTQYF
-,-,TRBV6-2/TRBV6-3,TRBJ1-5,TGTGCCAGCAGTTACGGTCCGTACAATCAGCCCCAGCATTTT,CASSYGPYNQPQHF
once,TRBD1,TRBV7-9,TRBJ2-1,TGTGCCAGCAGCATGGGGGCAGGGGGTTACAATGAGCAGTTCTTC,CASSMGAGGYNEQFF
-,-,TRBV2,TRBJ1-1,TGTGCCAGCAGTGAAGTGATGGAGAACACTGAAGCTTTCTTT,CASSEVMENTEAFF
-,-,TRBV12-3/TRBV12-4,TRBJ2-1,TGTGCCAGCAGTTTCGGGGGGCAGAGCTCCTACAATGAGCAGTTCTTC,CASSFGGQSSYNEQFF
-,-,TRBV7-2,TRBJ1-6,TGTGCCAGCAGCTTTGATACAGGGATCGATTCACCCCTCCACTTT,CASSFDTGIDSPLHF
few,-,TRBV15,TRBJ1-2,TGTGCCACCAGCAGAGTGTCCCAGCGGCTATATGGCTACACCTTC,CATSRVSQRLYGYTF
many,-,TRBV6-6,TRBJ1-5,TGTGCCAGCAGTCCGAGGGCTAGCAATCAGCCCCAGCATTTT,CASSPRASNQPQHF
-,-,TRBV27,TRBJ1-1,TGTGCCAGCGGCCTGGGGGCGGCAGAAGCTTTCTTT,CASGLGAAEAFF
few,TRBD2,TRBV4-1,TRBJ2-3,TGCGCCAGCAGCCAAGATAGGAGCGGGGGGGCTATACGGGTTAAAGATACGCAGTATTTT,CASSQDRSGGAIRVKDTQYF
-,TRBD1,TRBV7-8,TRBJ1-4,TGTGCCAGCAGCTCTTCTGTGGGACAGGTTAATGAAAAACTGTTTTTT,CASSSSVGQVNEKLFF
few,TRBD1,TRBV11-3,TRBJ2-1,TGTGCCAGCAGCCTCTCGACAGGGGTCTACAATGAGCAGTTCTTC,CASSLSTGVYNEQFF
-,TRBD1,TRBV29-1,TRBJ2-7,TGCAGCGTTCTCGGGACAGGGTTCTACGAGCAGTACTTC,CSVLGTGFYEQYF
many,-,TRBV12-3/TRBV12-4,TRBJ1-2,TGTGCCAGCAGTTTAGGCAGGGTACATGGCTACACCTTC,CASSLGRVHGYTF
-,TRBD2,TRBV11-2,TRBJ2-1,TGTGCCAGCAGCTTAGGGCTAGCGGGGGCAAACTCCTACAATGAGCAGTTCTTC,CASSLGLAGANSYNEQFF
-,TRBD1,TRBV7-9,TRBJ2-2,TGTGCCAGCAGCCATCCTACAGGGGACGGGGAGCTGTTTTTT,CASSHPTGDGELFF
once,-,TRBV6-5,TRBJ1-2,TGTGCCAGCAGTTACCCGGGGGGACTCCCGGGGGATTATGGCTACACCTTC,CASSYPGGLPGDYGYTF
-,-,TRBV2,TRBJ2-3,TGTGCCAGCTCTCGGGGCACGACAGATACGCAGTATTTT,CASSRGTTDTQYF
-,-,TRBV5-6,TRBJ2-2,TGTGCCAACAGTTTGGGATCGGGCGCCGGGGAGCTGTTTTTT,CANSLGSGAGELFF
few,-,TRBV6-1,TRBJ2-1,TGTGCCACCTTGGGTTTAGGGTACAATGAGCAGTTCTTC,CATLGLGYNEQFF
few,-,TRBV19,TRBJ2-1,TGTGCCAGTAGGGAAGGGGTCTACAATGAGCAGTTCTTC,CASREGVYNEQFF
-,TRBD2,TRBV9,TRBJ2-1,TGTGCCAGCAGCGTTGAAGGCGGGGGCTACAATGAGCAGTTCTTC,CASSVEGGGYNEQFF
-,TRBD2,TRBV27,TRBJ2-1,TGTGCCAGCAGTGTCGGACTAGTCTACAATGAGCAGTTCTTC,CASSVGLVYNEQFF
few,-,TRBV7-9,TRBJ2-1,TGTGCCAGCAGCGGTGAGGGTGGCGGGGCGAGCTCCTACAATGAGCAGTTCTTC,CASSGEGGGASSYNEQFF
-,-,TRBV6-2/TRBV6-3,TRBJ1-5,TGTGCCAGCAGCGAAACGTGGACTGATCAGCCCCAGCATTTT,CASSETWTDQPQHF
many,TRBD2,TRBV6-2/TRBV6-3,TRBJ2-3,TGTGCCAGCAGGGGACTAGCGGGGGGGCCCACAGATACGCAGTATTTT,CASRGLAGGPTDTQYF
few,-,TRBV19,TRBJ1-1,TGTGCCAGTAGTACCCCCAGGGTTGGGGGGAACACTGAAGCTTTCTTT,CASSTPRVGGNTEAFF
few,-,TRBV19,TRBJ1-5,TGTGCCAGTAGTATAGCCGGTCACCAGCATTTT,CASSIAGHQHF
-,-,TRBV7-9,TRBJ1-5,TGTGCCAGCAGCTTAGCTGCAATTGATCAGCCCCAGCATTTT,CASSLAAIDQPQHF
few,-,TRBV12-3/TRBV12-4,TRBJ2-1,TGTGCCAGCACCCCCTCCTTTGATGAGCAGTTCTTC,CASTPSFDEQFF
few,-,TRBV2,TRBJ2-4,TGTGCCAGCACCCCAGCCGACAGCCCTATTCAGTACTTC,CASTPADSPIQYF
few,-,TRBV7-9,TRBJ1-4,TGTGCCAGCAGCATCCTAGGCGAAAAACTGTTTTTT,CASSILGEKLFF
few,-,TRBV15,TRBJ2-2,TGTGCCACCAGCAGACAGGACCGAAACACCGGGGAGCTGTTTTTT,CATSRQDRNTGELFF
many,TRBD1,TRBV7-6,TRBJ2-7,TGTGCCAGCAGCATCGGACAGGGATCCTACGAGCAGTACTTC,CASSIGQGSYEQYF
-,-,TRBV2,TRBJ1-2,TGTGCCACCTGGGTAGGAATTCTCTATGGCTACACCTTC,CATWVGILYGYTF
few,TRBD1,TRBV4-1,TRBJ1-2,TGCGCCAGCAGCCAAGGACAGGGTGGGAGCTATGGCTACACCTTC,CASSQGQGGSYGYTF
-,-,TRBV7-3,TRBJ2-2,TGTGCCAGCAGCCCGGACCAGACCGGGGAGCTGTTTTTT,CASSPDQTGELFF
-,-,TRBV7-6,TRBJ1-1,TGTGCCAGCAGCTTAGAGTTACCAGCAGTGAACACTGAAGCTTTCTTT,CASSLELPAVNTEAFF
-,TRBD1,TRBV18,TRBJ1-2,TGTGCCAGCTCACCGACGCGGACAGGGGAGACGCGAGGCTACACCTTC,CASSPTRTGETRGYTF
few,-,TRBV7-9,TRBJ2-5,TGTGCCAGCAGCACAACAGGGATACAAGAGACCCAGTACTTC,CASSTTGIQETQYF
few,TRBD2,TRBV6-1,TRBJ2-3,TGTGCCAGCTTGTCCGGGGGGGGCCCCGCGGATACGCAGTATTTT,CASLSGGGPADTQYF
few,-,TRBV12-3/TRBV12-4,TRBJ2-4,TGTGCCAGCAGTTTCCAAGGGGGGAACATTCAGTACTTC,CASSFQGGNIQYF
-,TRBD1,TRBV6-5,TRBJ2-7,TGTGCCAGCAGTTATGGGGGACAGGGGGTCGAGCAGTACTTC,CASSYGGQGVEQYF
few,TRBD2,TRBV25-1,TRBJ2-7,TGTGCCAGCAGTGGGGGCGGGGGAGCCTACGAGCAGTACTTC,CASSGGGGAYEQYF
few,-,TRBV5-3,TRBJ2-7,TGTGCCAGCAGCTGGGGGGTGGGAGAGCAGTACTTC,CASSWGVGEQYF